This is a list of T cell receptor beta chains from one sample in a study of T cell responses to AZD1222 COVID-19 vaccine. Using immunoSEQ multiplex PCR, the repertoire was profiled, and TCRdb retains in-frame clones only, with some absent. The table shows over 130,000 clones, with approximately 92% occurring only once. The sequences come from peripheral blood, collected on day 0 of AZD1222 vaccination. The source is an adult in good health. Each CDR3 is given with its conserved first and last residue. A D gene is named only where the DNA matches it firmly. Clone size, where shown, is once, few, many, or a class for clones that have expanded.

TRBV11-2,TRBJ2-4,.,once,CASSLEVAEAKNIQYF,TGTGCCAGCAGCTTAGAAGTAGCGGAAGCCAAAAACATTCAGTACTTC
TRBV5-1,TRBJ1-2,.,.,CASSPGGQEYGYTF,TGCGCCAGCAGCCCCGGAGGTCAGGAATATGGCTACACCTTC
TRBV19,TRBJ1-1,.,.,CASSIEAGTEAFF,TGTGCCAGTAGTATAGAAGCAGGGACTGAAGCTTTCTTT
TRBV4-1,TRBJ1-3,.,.,CASCCSGNTIYF,TGCGCCAGCTGTTGCTCCGGAAACACCATATATTTT
TRBV6-5,TRBJ1-1,.,.,CASRPSGGRTEAFF,TGTGCCAGCAGACCTAGCGGGGGGAGGACTGAAGCTTTCTTT
TRBV28,TRBJ1-5,.,.,CASSQGGGSNQPQHF,TGTGCCAGCAGTCAAGGGGGGGGGAGCAATCAGCCCCAGCATTTT
TRBV2,TRBJ1-3,.,.,CASSDRLYSGNTIYF,TGTGCCAGCAGTGACAGGTTATACTCTGGAAACACCATATATTTT
TRBV20-1,TRBJ2-7,.,.,CSARVSGEQYF,TGCAGTGCTAGGGTTTCGGGCGAGCAGTACTTC
TRBV5-1,TRBJ2-3,.,.,CASRHLTGRTDTQYF,TGCGCCAGCAGACATCTCACAGGGCGCACAGATACGCAGTATTTT
TRBV9,TRBJ1-1,TRBD1,.,CASSTHRGPVVYTEAFF,TGTGCCAGCAGCACCCACAGGGGCCCGGTGGTTTACACTGAAGCTTTCTTT
TRBV5-1,TRBJ2-7,.,.,CASSLTVDYEQYF,TGCGCCAGCAGCTTGACCGTAGACTACGAGCAGTACTTC
TRBV11-3,TRBJ2-2,.,once,CASSPTPSNTGELFF,TGTGCCAGCAGCCCCACTCCCTCGAACACCGGGGAGCTGTTTTTT
TRBV7-2,TRBJ2-3,.,.,CASSLQGSTDTQYF,TGTGCCAGCAGCTTACAGGGTAGCACAGATACGCAGTATTTT
TRBV6-5,TRBJ2-7,.,.,CASRAGTYSSYEQYF,TGTGCCAGCAGGGCAGGGACCTATAGCTCCTACGAGCAGTACTTC
TRBV7-6,TRBJ2-3,TRBD1,.,CASSLMGQSSTDTQYF,TGTGCCAGCAGCTTAATGGGACAGTCTAGCACAGATACGCAGTATTTT
TRBV7-2,TRBJ2-1,.,.,CASSLAGSMDEQFF,TGTGCCAGCAGCTTAGCGGGGAGTATGGATGAGCAGTTCTTC
TRBV6-2/TRBV6-3,TRBJ2-7,TRBD1,.,CASSYKQGNAYEQYF,TGTGCCAGCAGTTACAAACAGGGGAATGCCTACGAGCAGTACTTC
TRBV27,TRBJ1-2,.,.,CASSSNPPYGYTF,TGTGCCAGCAGTTCTAATCCCCCATATGGCTACACCTTC
TRBV7-9,TRBJ1-1,TRBD1,.,CASSLTGAAGEAFF,TGTGCCAGCAGCTTAACAGGGGCGGCGGGTGAAGCTTTCTTT
TRBV28,TRBJ1-5,.,once,CASSRTGERDQPQHF,TGTGCCAGCAGTCGCACGGGGGAAAGAGATCAGCCCCAGCATTTT
TRBV7-2,TRBJ2-3,.,.,CASSSDRKQTDTQYF,TGTGCCAGCAGCTCCGACAGGAAGCAGACAGATACGCAGTATTTT
TRBV18,TRBJ1-5,.,.,CASSQGSSNQPQHF,TGTGCCAGCTCCCAGGGATCGAGCAATCAGCCCCAGCATTTT
TRBV19,TRBJ2-1,TRBD2,.,CASSIYRGSNEQFF,TGTGCCAGTAGTATATATCGCGGGAGCAATGAGCAGTTCTTC
TRBV13,TRBJ1-6,.,.,CASSLHRVDSPLHF,TGTGCCAGCAGCTTACATAGGGTTGATTCACCCCTCCACTTT
TRBV6-1,TRBJ2-3,.,.,CASSDGGNTDTQYF,TGTGCCAGCAGTGATGGGGGGAACACAGATACGCAGTATTTT
TRBV28,TRBJ2-2,TRBD2,.,CASSLFPGLGTGELFF,TGTGCCAGCAGTTTATTCCCGGGACTAGGGACCGGGGAGCTGTTTTTT
TRBV7-2,TRBJ2-5,.,.,CASSLVRASGETQYF,TGTGCCAGCAGCTTAGTGAGAGCGAGTGGGGAGACCCAGTACTTC
TRBV3-1/TRBV3-2,TRBJ2-7,TRBD1,.,CASSPKGQGGVEQYF,TGTGCCAGCAGCCCAAAGGGACAGGGTGGAGTCGAGCAGTACTTC
TRBV3-1/TRBV3-2,TRBJ1-2,.,.,CASSQDLRGELNYGYTF,TGTGCCAGCAGCCAAGACCTGCGGGGGGAATTAAACTATGGCTACACCTTC
TRBV2,TRBJ1-1,TRBD1,few,CASSEAGAGGTEAFF,TGTGCCAGCAGTGAAGCCGGGGCAGGGGGCACTGAAGCTTTCTTT
TRBV25-1,TRBJ1-5,.,.,CASSEGWGAYQPQHF,TGTGCCAGCAGTGAAGGATGGGGGGCCTATCAGCCCCAGCATTTT
TRBV6-5,TRBJ2-7,TRBD1,.,CASMNRGYYEQYF,TGTGCCAGCATGAACAGGGGGTACTACGAGCAGTACTTC
TRBV15,TRBJ2-3,.,once,CATSRKASTDTQYF,TGTGCCACCAGCAGAAAAGCTAGCACAGATACGCAGTATTTT
TRBV25-1,TRBJ1-5,.,.,CASRGLGNQPQHF,TGTGCCAGCAGAGGACTGGGCAATCAGCCCCAGCATTTT
TRBV7-8,TRBJ2-7,.,.,CASSPDSGNSYEQYF,TGTGCCAGCAGCCCAGATAGCGGAAACTCCTACGAGCAGTACTTC
TRBV28,TRBJ2-7,TRBD1,.,CASSLLMGDRAVYEQYF,TGTGCCAGCAGTTTATTAATGGGGGACAGGGCGGTCTACGAGCAGTACTTC
TRBV7-2,TRBJ1-4,.,.,CASSPDITTNEKLFF,TGTGCCAGCAGCCCCGACATTACAACTAATGAAAAACTGTTTTTT
TRBV2,TRBJ1-5,.,.,CASSTVGGGNQPQHF,TGTGCCAGCAGTACCGTGGGGGGCGGCAATCAGCCCCAGCATTTT
TRBV24-1,TRBJ2-3,TRBD1,.,CATSDLQGSSTDTQYF,TGTGCCACCAGTGATTTACAGGGGTCTAGCACAGATACGCAGTATTTT
TRBV28,TRBJ1-4,.,.,CASSSTDRTNEKLFF,TGTGCCAGCAGTTCCACGGACAGAACTAATGAAAAACTGTTTTTT
TRBV6-5,TRBJ1-4,.,.,CASSANRATNEKLFF,TGTGCCAGCAGCGCGAACAGGGCAACTAATGAAAAACTGTTTTTT
TRBV11-2,TRBJ2-3,TRBD1,.,CASSKGGLITDTQYF,TGTGCCAGCAGCAAAGGGGGCCTAATCACAGATACGCAGTATTTT
TRBV5-5,TRBJ1-1,TRBD1,few,CASSFSQGQGGRTEAFF,TGTGCCAGCAGCTTTTCTCAAGGACAGGGAGGGAGGACTGAAGCTTTCTTT
TRBV29-1,TRBJ2-7,.,.,CSVEDELSEQYF,TGCAGCGTTGAAGATGAACTTTCCGAGCAGTACTTC
TRBV2,TRBJ1-5,.,.,CASSLGGEAAQPQHF,TGTGCCAGCAGTCTCGGGGGGGAGGCCGCCCAGCCCCAGCATTTT
TRBV9,TRBJ1-2,.,.,CASSVDPRPTAGSKGYTF,TGTGCCAGCAGCGTAGATCCCCGACCTACAGCCGGTTCGAAGGGCTACACCTTC
TRBV4-1,TRBJ1-3,.,.,CASSQYLRGETGNTIYF,TGCGCCAGCAGCCAATATCTCCGCGGGGAGACTGGAAACACCATATATTTT
TRBV28,TRBJ1-2,TRBD1,.,CASSLMRGQEYYGYTF,TGTGCCAGCAGTTTAATGAGGGGGCAGGAATACTATGGCTACACCTTC
TRBV7-9,TRBJ1-5,.,.,CASSSEAVRSPQHF,TGTGCCAGCAGCTCAGAGGCGGTCAGGTCGCCCCAGCATTTT
TRBV27,TRBJ2-3,TRBD2,.,CASSFIAGDDISTDTQYF,TGTGCCAGCAGTTTTATAGCGGGAGATGATATAAGCACAGATACGCAGTATTTT
TRBV27,TRBJ1-6,.,.,CASSLSSRQYNSPLHF,TGTGCCAGCAGTTTATCGTCGAGGCAGTATAATTCACCCCTCCACTTT
TRBV2,TRBJ2-5,TRBD1,once,CASSKLTGRETQYF,TGTGCCAGCAGTAAACTGACAGGGCGGGAGACCCAGTACTTC
TRBV2,TRBJ1-1,.,.,CASSESNNRVAEAFF,TGTGCCAGCAGTGAAAGCAATAACAGGGTCGCTGAAGCTTTCTTT
TRBV28,TRBJ1-5,TRBD1,.,CASSNTGEAQPQHF,TGTGCCAGCAGTAACACAGGGGAGGCTCAGCCCCAGCATTTT
TRBV2,TRBJ2-1,.,.,CASSLIPAGVNEQFF,TGTGCCAGCAGTCTAATCCCCGCAGGGGTAAATGAGCAGTTCTTC
TRBV5-1,TRBJ2-2,TRBD2,.,CASSLLPRGGARGELFF,TGCGCCAGCAGCCTCCTCCCCCGCGGGGGGGCCCGGGGGGAGCTGTTTTTT
TRBV3-1/TRBV3-2,TRBJ1-1,.,.,CASSLWGDKNTEAFF,TGTGCCAGCAGCCTTTGGGGCGATAAGAACACTGAAGCTTTCTTT
TRBV24-1,TRBJ2-2,TRBD1,once,CATRQGGNTGELFF,TGTGCCACCCGACAGGGGGGAAACACCGGGGAGCTGTTTTTT
TRBV7-2,TRBJ1-3,.,.,CASSSSTRTGNTIYF,TGTGCCAGCAGCTCCTCGACAAGAACTGGAAACACCATATATTTT
TRBV6-5,TRBJ2-2,.,.,CASNDPNTGELFF,TGTGCCAGCAACGACCCGAACACCGGGGAGCTGTTTTTT